The table lists the clone carrying this T cell receptor beta chain with many counts. What it binds is not known. From RNA transcripts, TCR beta CDR3 regions were amplified. An initial round of RT-PCR targeting the TCR CDR3 relied on the HTBI primer set. TCRdb independently ran MiXCR on the multiplex PCR reads; one entry per CDR3 protein. Of roughly 500,000 distinct CDR3 sequences in the sample, 46% were seen once. V was cut by 5 bases and J by 0 bases, with 11 bases left in between. CDR1 and CDR2 from the germline V gene are SGHAT and FQNNGV. The CDR3 length is 14 residues. Any patient presenting with uncontrolled infection, other autoimmune disease, pregnancy or lactation was left out. This specimen comes from a study of T cells in Graves' hyperthyroidism and ophthalmopathy. The study's findings and limits: Among clonotypes expanded in thyroid above 0.001, most were also found in blood.

This clonotype originated in an adult woman with Graves' disease, either hyperthyroidism or ophthalmopathy (not recorded which). The sample taken for sequencing was peripheral blood or thyroid tissue (not recorded which). The V and J genes are TRBV11-2 and TRBJ2-7; D unclear. CDR3: CASSPLFSSYEQYF. CDR3 DNA sequence: TGTGCCAGCAGCCCCCTATTTAGCTCCTACGAGCAGTACTTC.